Listed here are 22 T cell receptor beta chains from one sample, sequenced in a study of shared clonotypes between healthy human individuals. Here immunoSEQ multiplex PCR was the method, and the copy in TCRdb shows in-frame clones only, minus some. The data contain 950,000 to 1,100,000 clones, roughly 75% of them singletons. The sequenced sample was memory CD4+ T cells sorted from blood. Subset given: CD45RA-negative fraction. Receptors were obtained from a man between 18 and 35 years old in good health.

The chain links TRBV4-1 to TRBJ1-2; D is perhaps TRBD1 (5 bases). Between the trimmed V and J ends, which lost 1 base and 0 bases, there was a span of 15 bases. Germline loops: CDR1 MGHRA, CDR2 YSYEKL. This CDR3 has 17 amino acids. The CDR3 region has the DNA TGCGCCAGCAGCCAAGCCCAGGGAGGCGGAACTAACTATGGCTACACCTTC. Its protein product is CASSQAQGGGTNYGYTF.

This sequence joins TRBV10-3 and TRBJ2-3; 7 bases map to TRBD1. V trimming: 1 base; J trimming: 2 bases; junction bases outside the gene matches: 3. This CDR3 is built from 15 residues. Germline V gene lookup returns CDR1 ENHRY and CDR2 SYGVKD. This chain's CDR3 is CAISEFTGATDTQYF. CDR3 sequence (DNA): TGTGCCATCAGTGAGTTTACAGGGGCCACAGATACGCAGTATTTT.

This chain joins TRBV19 and TRBJ2-7; D is undetermined. Germline CDR1 is LNHDA and CDR2 is SQIVND (reference sequence). V dropped 8 bases and J dropped 4 bases, with 9 bases sitting between them. The length of the CDR3 is 11 residues. The CDR3 protein is CASADGYEQYF. In nucleotides, the CDR3 is TGTGCCAGTGCCGACGGTTACGAGCAGTACTTC.

With respect to this clone: At the DNA level, this CDR3 is encoded by other sequences in the same sample as well. The chain uses TRBV5-6 and TRBJ1-3; D is ambiguous. V gave up 2 bases and J gave up 4 bases, with 7 bases separating them. The CDR3 is 13 residues long. The germline gives CDR1 SGHDT, CDR2 YYEEEE. The CDR3 region is CASSFNSGNTIYF. CDR3 DNA sequence: TGTGCCAGCAGCTTTAACAGCGGAAACACCATATATTTT.

The V call is TRBV6-6, the J call TRBJ2-7; no clear D gene. The CDR3 has 14 residues. Germline assignment: CDR1 MNHNY and CDR2 SVGAGI (reference sequence). Trimming removed 5 bases from V and 4 bases from J, with 15 bases in between. CDR3 DNA sequence: TGTGCCAGCAGTAGCTCCGGCGTAGGGTACGAGCAGTACTTC. Protein product: CASSSSGVGYEQYF.

Turning to this clone: Distinct nucleotide sequences in the sample also encode this CDR3. The rearrangement joins TRBV7-6 to TRBJ2-5; D possibly corresponds to TRBD1 (6 bases). The V gene's germline CDR1 is SGHVS and CDR2 FNYEAQ. There are 12 residues in the CDR3. V lost 6 bases and J 5 bases, leaving 10 bases between the germline ends. The DNA of the CDR3 is TGTGCCAGCAGTGACAGGAGGGAGACCCAGTACTTC. Protein product: CASSDRRETQYF.

The chain uses TRBV28 and TRBJ2-7, with 7 nucleotides matching TRBD2. Per germline, CDR1 MDHEN and CDR2 SYDVKM. The junction had 7 bases not matched to a gene; V was cut back by 5 bases and J by 0 bases. The CDR3 loop spans 15 amino acids. The CDR3: CASSPFGGNSYEQYF. CDR3 DNA sequence: TGTGCCAGCAGTCCCTTCGGGGGGAACTCCTACGAGCAGTACTTC.

This clone was counted once. Written as DNA, the CDR3 is TGTGCCAGCAGCTTACAGGCCTACGAGCAGTACTTC. It translates to CASSLQAYEQYF. The V call is TRBV7-8, the J call TRBJ2-7; no firm D call. The CDR3 has 12 amino acids. V dropped 2 bases and J dropped 2 bases, with 4 bases sitting between them. CDR1 and CDR2 from the germline V gene are SGHVS and FQNEAQ.

V and J are TRBV7-2 and TRBJ2-3, with TRBD2 as a possible D gene (6 bases). Per the germline V gene, CDR1 is SGHTA and CDR2 is FQGNSA. The CDR3 loop spans 17 amino acids. V was cut by 1 base and J by 2 bases, with 16 bases left in between. The CDR3 DNA is TGTGCCAGCAGCTTAGACGGTGGCGGGGCGATCACAGATACGCAGTATTTT. Protein: CASSLDGGGAITDTQYF.

This clone occurred a few times. The chain couples TRBV5-6 to TRBJ2-1, with TRBD2 identical over 8 bases. Trimming at V came to 0 bases and at J to 4 bases, leaving 3 bases not matched to a gene. Germline V gene data show CDR1 as SGHDT and CDR2 as YYEEEE. The CDR3 sequence is 15 residues long. The CDR3 protein is CASSLEPGGYNEQFF. The CDR3 region has the DNA TGTGCCAGCAGCTTGGAGCCGGGGGGGTACAATGAGCAGTTCTTC. Full variable domain (rest looked up from reference TRBV5-6 and TRBJ2-1): DAGVTQSPTHLIKTRGQQVTLRCSPKSGHDTVSWYQQALGQGPQFIFQYYEEEERQRGNFPDRFSGHQFPNYSSELNVNALLLGDSALYLCASSLEPGGYNEQFFGPGTRLTVL.

This chain connects TRBV5-8 to TRBJ2-6; the D is unclear. The CDR3 covers 16 residues. CDR1 SGHTS and CDR2 YDEGEE come from the germline V gene. V lost 0 bases to trimming and J lost 4 bases, with 11 bases between them. The CDR3 region has the DNA TGTGCCAGCAGCTTGGTTTATATCGCCGGGGCCAACGTCCTGACTTTC. This gives the protein CASSLVYIAGANVLTF.

In its sample, this clone was seen once. The genes are TRBV9 and TRBJ2-3; D might be TRBD1 or TRBD2, each matching 5 bases. Germline V gene data show CDR1 as SGDLS and CDR2 as YYNGEE. The CDR3 runs to 16 residues. V lost 4 bases to trimming and J lost 1 base, with 16 bases between them. CDR3 residues: CASSPTGQERTDTQYF. Here the CDR3 DNA reads TGTGCCAGCAGCCCGACGGGGCAGGAACGCACAGATACGCAGTATTTT.

The V gene is TRBV7-2, the J gene TRBJ2-7; TRBD2 might be the D (7 bases). CDR1 and CDR2 (germline): SGHTA, FQGNSA. V shed 2 bases and J shed 0 bases, with 17 bases lying between them. The CDR3 runs 17 residues. Here the CDR3 reads CASSLRWGGHSSYEQYF. CDR3 sequence (DNA): TGTGCCAGCAGCTTAAGGTGGGGGGGGCATAGCTCCTACGAGCAGTACTTC.

This clone was counted a single time. The CDR3 protein is CASSEVGTDRNGYTF. As DNA, the CDR3 is TGTGCCAGCAGTGAAGTGGGGACGGACAGGAATGGCTACACCTTC. The chain has TRBV2 and TRBJ1-2; 7 bases fit TRBD1. The germline V gene has CDR1 SNHLY and CDR2 FYNNEI. CDR3 length: 15 residues. V was clipped by 1 base and J by 6 bases; unmatched bases: 8. Full variable domain (remainder filled in from reference TRBV2 and TRBJ1-2): EPEVTQTPSHQVTQMGQEVILRCVPISNHLYFYWYRQILGQKVEFLVSFYNNEISEKSEIFDDQFSVERPDGSNFTLKIRSTKLEDSAMYFCASSEVGTDRNGYTFGSGTRLTVV.

The rearrangement links TRBV28 to TRBJ1-5, with unresolved D. The V and J ends lost 8 bases and 1 base respectively, with 12 bases between them. CDR3 length: 14 residues. Germline values: CDR1 MDHEN, CDR2 SYDVKM. The CDR3 DNA follows: TGTGCCAGCGAAAGGCTGTTAAGCAATCAGCCCCAGCATTTT. Translating it yields CASERLLSNQPQHF.

V gene TRBV6-1 combines with J gene TRBJ1-2, with 9 bases matching TRBD1. Trimming took 2 bases from V and 6 from J; bases not matched to a gene: 4. The CDR3 contains 14 residues. CDR1 and CDR2 (germline): MNHNS, SASEGT. CDR3 coding DNA: TGTGCCAGCAGTGAACAGGACAGGGGCGATGGCTACACCTTC. As protein: CASSEQDRGDGYTF.

V is TRBV7-2 and J is TRBJ2-1; 8 bases agree with TRBD2. CDR1 is SGHTA, CDR2 FQGNSA, per germline. Trimming cost V 1 base and J 2 bases; bases outside gene matches: 1. This CDR3 region has 15 residues. CDR3 DNA sequence: TGTGCCAGCAGCTTAGGACTAGCGCCCTACAATGAGCAGTTCTTC. As protein: CASSLGLAPYNEQFF. The complete variable domain, with remaining parts taken from reference TRBV7-2 and TRBJ2-1, reads GAGVSQSPSNKVTEKGKDVELRCDPISGHTALYWYRQSLGQGLEFLIYFQGNSAPDKSGLPSDRFSAERTGGSVSTLTIQRTQQEDSAVYLCASSLGLAPYNEQFFGPGTRLTVL.

The chain employs TRBV5-4 and TRBJ1-6; 9 bases map to TRBD1. V dropped 3 bases and J dropped 10; count of bases not matched to a gene: 11. CDR3 length: 16 amino acids. The germline CDR1 and CDR2 sequences are SGHNT and YYREEE (reference sequence). Here the CDR3 reads CASSYFGTGRESPLHF. CDR3 bases: TGTGCCAGCAGCTACTTCGGGACAGGGAGGGAATCACCCCTCCACTTT.

This chain connects TRBV9 to TRBJ1-2, with TRBD1 identical over 8 bases. The CDR3 is made up of 16 amino acids. Trimming took 4 bases from V and 1 from J; bases not matched to a gene: 9. CDR1 SGDLS and CDR2 YYNGEE come from the germline V gene. CDR3 residues: CASSPRTGKNNYGYTF. The CDR3 region has the DNA TGTGCCAGCAGCCCCCGGACAGGGAAAAATAACTATGGCTACACCTTC. The entire variable domain, with the rest obtained from reference TRBV9 and TRBJ1-2, is as follows: DSGVTQTPKHLITATGQRVTLRCSPRSGDLSVYWYQQSLDQGLQFLIQYYNGEERAKGNILERFSAQQFPDLHSELNLSSLELGDSALYFCASSPRTGKNNYGYTFGSGTRLTVV.

This clone was observed a few times. CDR3 amino acids: CASSSLNQAFF. In DNA, the CDR3 is TGTGCCAGCAGTTCACTCAATCAAGCTTTCTTT. V gene TRBV27 combines with J gene TRBJ1-1; D unresolved. Germline-derived CDR1 and CDR2 are MNHEY and SMNVEV (reference sequence). The CDR3 has 11 amino acids. Trimming stripped 4 bases from V and 9 bases from J, with 9 bases between.

The gene calls are TRBV10-3 and TRBJ2-3, with D possibly matching TRBD1 (6 bases). The germline V gene has CDR1 ENHRY and CDR2 SYGVKD. This CDR3 region has 14 residues. Between the trimmed V and J ends, which lost 6 bases and 2 bases, there was a span of 12 bases. The CDR3 protein is CAIRSGDPTDTQYF. CDR3 DNA: TGTGCCATCAGGTCAGGGGATCCCACAGATACGCAGTATTTT.

The V and J genes are TRBV30 and TRBJ2-6; tentatively, D is TRBD2 (5 bases). There are 14 residues in the CDR3. Looked up from germline, CDR1 is GTSNPN and CDR2 is SVGIG (reference sequence). The V gene lost 4 bases and the J gene lost 2 bases, with 9 bases spanning the gap. CDR3 in amino acids: CAWNTGTGANVLTF. CDR3 DNA sequence: TGTGCCTGGAACACGGGAACTGGGGCCAACGTCCTGACTTTC.